The sample holds a few counts of the clone carrying this TCR beta chain. Its antigen is not identified. Sequenced by immunoSEQ multiplex PCR; TCRdb stores in-frame clones only, minus some. This table has 90,000 or so clones, roughly 86% appearing once. The CDR3 length is 13 residues. Trimming cost V 4 bases and J 2 bases, with 9 bases left between them. The data derive from a study of OX40 agonist ivuxolimab in advanced cancers. Study-wide context: With a range of roughly 20 to 90, age averaged about 58 years, and 70% to 85% were male. Therapy given before enrollment (anti-PD-1, anti-PD-L1 or anti-CTLA-4) was allowed, and over 35% had some. Points from the study as a whole: Clonal expansion was seen in CD4+ and CD8+ blood T cells by week 6 at 0.1 to 3.0 mg/kg. Relative to CD4+, CD8+ T cells held more expanded clones on average.

This receptor was identified in an adult with an advanced solid tumor such as melanoma, head and neck, liver or kidney cancer. This material consisted of CD4+ or CD8+ T cells sorted from blood, taken in a trial of the OX40 agonist ivuxolimab. V is TRBV5-3 and J is TRBJ1-2; D call uncertain. TRBV5-3 is marked as an open reading frame, function uncertain. The CDR3 nucleotides read TGTGCCAGAAGCCTTGGCGGAAACTATGGCTACACCTTC. Translation gives CARSLGGNYGYTF.